Shown below are 18 T cell receptor beta chains from a single sample sequenced in a study of OX40 agonist ivuxolimab in advanced cancers. Data came from immunoSEQ multiplex PCR; TCRdb stores just in-frame clones and leaves some out. Altogether tens of thousands of clones are present, under 95% being singletons, with the ten largest covering roughly a tenth. Sequencing was performed on CD4+ or CD8+ T cells sorted from blood, taken in a trial of the OX40 agonist ivuxolimab. The receptors were gathered from an adult with an advanced solid tumor such as melanoma, head and neck, liver or kidney cancer.

This clone showed up just once. This chain joins TRBV6-5 and TRBJ2-2; D is possibly TRBD2 (6 bases). With 1 base removed from V and 1 base from J, the gap between germline ends came to 10 bases. Germline V gives CDR1 MNHEY, CDR2 SVGAGI. This CDR3 is 16 amino acids long. The CDR3 region has the DNA TGTGCCAGCAGTTACTACCCCGGGGGGAACACCGGGGAGCTGTTTTTT. Translated, it gives CASSYYPGGNTGELFF.

This chain's CDR3 is CASSLSLGNGEAFF. DNA for the CDR3: TGTGCCAGCAGTTTATCCCTCGGCAACGGTGAAGCTTTCTTT. This chain links TRBV27 with TRBJ1-1; D gene ambiguous. Deletions cut 0 bases from V and 7 bases from J, with 12 bases between. CDR1 and CDR2 (germline): MNHEY, SMNVEV (reference sequence). This CDR3 is built from 14 residues.

This clone has a single count. One end of the junction does not line up with germline, which may come from a read error. The chain has TRBV7-2 and TRBJ2-7, with 8 nucleotides matching TRBD1. The CDR3 runs to 14 residues. Germline CDR1 is SGHTA and CDR2 is FQGNSA. In DNA form, the CDR3 reads TGTGCTAGCAGCGCGACAGGGGTGAGAGACGAGCAGTACTTC. Protein product: CASSATGVRDEQYF.

The chain links TRBV19 to TRBJ1-2; 9 nucleotides line up with TRBD1. The germline V gene has CDR1 LNHDA and CDR2 SQIVND (reference sequence). This CDR3 spans 15 amino acids. The trim removed 6 bases at V and 3 bases at J, leaving 8 bases unmatched. The CDR3, as DNA: TGTGCCAGTAGCATAAGACAGGGGGATTACTATGGCTACACCTTC. Its translation: CASSIRQGDYYGYTF.

V and J are TRBV4-1 and TRBJ2-7; 12 bases align to TRBD2. The CDR3 has 15 residues. Looked up from germline, CDR1 is MGHRA and CDR2 is YSYEKL. Trimming removed 2 bases from V and 7 bases from J; junction bases left unmatched: 6. The CDR3, as DNA: TGCGCCAGCAGCCAATCTAGCGGGGGGGCAGGTGAGCAGTACTTC. This sequence encodes CASSQSSGGAGEQYF.

The chain recombines TRBV7-6 with TRBJ1-1; D gene uncertain. The CDR3 spans 14 residues. V was shortened by 5 bases and J by 1 base, with 11 bases between the two germline ends. Germline values: CDR1 SGHVS, CDR2 FNYEAQ. The CDR3 region is CASSHTRGNTEAFF. The CDR3 nucleotides read TGTGCCAGCAGCCATACGAGAGGGAACACTGAAGCTTTCTTT.

The V gene is TRBV5-6, the J gene TRBJ2-3; TRBD2 might be the D (6 bases). Germline-derived CDR1 and CDR2 are SGHDT and YYEEEE. CDR3 length equals 12 residues. V was pared by 6 bases and J by 5 bases, with 10 bases between. The CDR3 DNA follows: TGTGCCAGCAAAGGAGGGCGAGATACGCAGTATTTT. Amino acid sequence: CASKGGRDTQYF.

J is TRBJ2-7 and V is TRBV13, with TRBD2 identical over 14 bases. The CDR3 has 15 residues. Germline V gives CDR1 PRHDT, CDR2 FYEKMQ (reference sequence). V lost 6 bases, J lost 7 bases, and 8 bases stayed unmatched. CDR3 sequence (DNA): TGTGCCAGCAGGGATAGACTAGCGGGGGGGCAAGAGCAGTACTTC. It yields the protein CASRDRLAGGQEQYF.

The V and J genes are TRBV7-9 and TRBJ2-3; the D is unclear. V lost 4 bases to trimming and J lost 3 bases, with 17 bases between them. CDR3 length equals 16 residues. Germline V lookup: CDR1 SEHNR, CDR2 FQNEAQ (reference sequence). CDR3 coding DNA: TGTGCCAGCAGCTCGCCTACCCCCACCCGGACAGATACGCAGTATTTT. Amino acids: CASSSPTPTRTDTQYF.

The chain has TRBV27 and TRBJ2-1; 9 bases are shared with TRBD2. V lost 5 bases to trimming and J lost 3 bases; unmatched junction nucleotides: 8. The CDR3 totals 16 residues. CDR1 MNHEY and CDR2 SMNVEV come from the germline V gene (reference sequence). CDR3 in DNA: TGTGCCAGCAGTCGCTCTAGCGGGGACTTCTACAATGAGCAGTTCTTC. Encoded protein: CASSRSSGDFYNEQFF.

V usage is TRBV5-4 and J usage is TRBJ1-1, with D uncertain. Trimming stripped 0 bases from V and 0 bases from J, with 9 bases between. The CDR3 extends over 15 amino acids. Germline CDR1 is SGHNT and CDR2 is YYREEE (reference sequence). This CDR3 is CASSLDPFLNTEAFF. CDR3 sequence (DNA): TGTGCCAGCAGCTTGGACCCTTTTTTGAACACTGAAGCTTTCTTT.

The chain carries TRBV2 and TRBJ1-4; D is undetermined. The germline V and J ends were trimmed by 1 base and 7 bases, with 7 bases remaining between them. The CDR3 runs 13 residues. Germline V gene lookup returns CDR1 SNHLY and CDR2 FYNNEI. This CDR3 reads CASSEVGGEKLFF. DNA for the CDR3: TGTGCCAGCAGTGAAGTGGGAGGTGAAAAACTGTTTTTT. The whole variable domain, remainder taken from reference TRBV2 and TRBJ1-4, is EPEVTQTPSHQVTQMGQEVILRCVPISNHLYFYWYRQILGQKVEFLVSFYNNEISEKSEIFDDQFSVERPDGSNFTLKIRSTKLEDSAMYFCASSEVGGEKLFFGSGTQLSVL.

The rearrangement joins TRBV5-4 to TRBJ2-7; D might be TRBD2 (6 bases). CDR1 is SGHNT and CDR2 is YYREEE in the germline V gene (reference sequence). This CDR3 is 14 amino acids long. V dropped 3 bases and J dropped 3 bases, with 13 bases sitting between them. CDR3 nucleotides: TGTGCCAGCAGCTATGGGGGACTTATCTACGAGCAGTACTTC. Protein: CASSYGGLIYEQYF.

This rearrangement joins TRBV30 to TRBJ2-1; the D is unclear. Deletions cut 1 base from V and 6 bases from J, with 7 bases between. Germline V gene data show CDR1 as GTSNPN and CDR2 as SVGIG (reference sequence). The CDR3 sequence is 12 residues long. In nucleotides, the CDR3 is TGTGCCTGGAGTGCGACGGGCAATGAGCAGTTCTTC. Translated, it gives CAWSATGNEQFF.

This chain links TRBV27 with TRBJ2-3; weak D call: TRBD1 (6 bases). Between the trimmed V and J ends, which lost 2 bases and 0 bases, there was a span of 9 bases. Germline V CDR1 and CDR2: MNHEY, SMNVEV (reference sequence). This CDR3 has 15 residues. The CDR3 protein is CASSLGTGSTDTQYF. The CDR3 bases are TGTGCCAGCAGTTTAGGTACAGGGAGCACAGATACGCAGTATTTT.

The chain couples TRBV15 to TRBJ1-6; maybe TRBD1 (5 bases). The CDR3 covers 13 residues. Trimming pared 1 base from V and 11 bases from J, leaving 9 bases between. Germline V CDR1 and CDR2: LNHNV, YYDKDF (reference sequence). CDR3 amino acids: CATSRAEGPPLHF. DNA for the CDR3: TGTGCCACCAGCAGAGCGGAGGGGCCACCCCTCCACTTT.

This sequence joins TRBV6-1 and TRBJ1-4; a possible D gene is TRBD1 (5 bases). The CDR3 is 15 amino acids. CDR1 MNHNS and CDR2 SASEGT come from the germline V gene. V was pared by 3 bases and J by 3 bases, with 11 bases between. The CDR3 region is CASSEKTDPNEKLFF. CDR3 bases: TGTGCCAGCAGTGAGAAGACAGATCCTAATGAAAAACTGTTTTTT.

This chain links TRBV29-1 with TRBJ2-3; 9 bases agree with TRBD2. This CDR3 is 18 amino acids long. Germline lookup yields CDR1 SQVTM and CDR2 ANQGSEA. The V segment lost 0 bases and the J segment 0 bases; nucleotides outside the gene matches: 10. The CDR3 sequence: CSVEDWAGGTTSTDTQYF. CDR3 nucleotides: TGCAGCGTTGAAGATTGGGCGGGGGGGACAACTAGCACAGATACGCAGTATTTT.